This TCR beta chain was captured in a study of Graves' ophthalmopathy and Graves' hyperthyroidism. Overall study findings and caveats: The model predicted progression of ophthalmopathy with a sensitivity of roughly 70%, and its specificity was about 72%. Blood also contained most of the expanded thyroid clonotypes above 0.001 frequency.

This clonotype showed up many times. What it recognizes is unknown. Amplification targeted the TCR beta CDR3 regions, with RNA transcripts as the source material. HTBI primers primed a first-round RT-PCR, and a second-round multiplex PCR followed. TCRdb processed the multiplex PCR reads anew with MiXCR; each CDR3 protein has one entry. The table includes 650,000 to 900,000 distinct CDR3 sequences, 40% detected once. A duration under 3 months, NOSPECS ≥4, CAS ≥3 and moderate-to-severe activity characterized the donors with ophthalmopathy. It was on clinical symptoms, serum thyroxine, TRAb, thyroid ultrasound and orbital computed tomography that diagnosis relied. The CDR3 loop spans 13 amino acids. Germline V gene lookup returns CDR1 LNHDA and CDR2 SQIVND (reference sequence). V was shortened by 5 bases and J by 7 bases, with 14 bases between the two germline ends.

The gene calls are TRBV19 and TRBJ1-2; D perhaps matches TRBD1 (6 bases). The sample was peripheral blood. This clonotype originated in an adult man with Graves' ophthalmopathy. The CDR3 here is CASSVQGGGGYTF. The CDR3 nucleotides read TGTGCCAGTAGTGTACAGGGAGGAGGTGGCTACACCTTC.